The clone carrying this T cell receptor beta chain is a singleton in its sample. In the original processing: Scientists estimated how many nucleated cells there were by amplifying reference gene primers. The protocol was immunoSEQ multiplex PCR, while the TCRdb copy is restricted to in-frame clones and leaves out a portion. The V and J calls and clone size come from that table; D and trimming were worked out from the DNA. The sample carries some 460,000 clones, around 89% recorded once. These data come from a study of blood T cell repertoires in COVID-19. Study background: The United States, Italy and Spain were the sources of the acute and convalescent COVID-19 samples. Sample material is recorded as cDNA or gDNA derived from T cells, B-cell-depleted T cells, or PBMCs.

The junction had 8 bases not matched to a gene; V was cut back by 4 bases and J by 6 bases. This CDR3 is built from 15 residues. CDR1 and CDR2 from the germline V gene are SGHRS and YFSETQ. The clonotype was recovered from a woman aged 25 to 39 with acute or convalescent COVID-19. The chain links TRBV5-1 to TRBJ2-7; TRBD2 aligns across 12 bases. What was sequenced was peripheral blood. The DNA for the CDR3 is TGCGCCAGCAGCACCGGACTAGCGGGGTGGTTCGAGCAGTACTTC. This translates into CASSTGLAGWFEQYF.